The 17 T cell receptor beta chains in this list originate from one sample, sequenced in a study of STAT5B mutations in CD4+ large granular lymphocyte leukemia. This table comes from immunoSEQ multiplex PCR, and its TCRdb copy is limited to in-frame clones, with some not included. The sample records approximately 30,000 clones, around 82% being singletons. The material sequenced was CD4+ T cells from blood buffy coats. The receptors stem from a human donor in good health.

V usage is TRBV4-3 and J usage is TRBJ2-3; the match to TRBD2 covers 8 bases. This CDR3 has 17 amino acids. Losses at the gene ends were 1 base for V and 4 bases for J; bases not matched to a gene: 10. The germline CDR1 and CDR2 sequences are LGHNA and YSLEER. The CDR3, as DNA: TGCGCCAGCAGCCAAGCTGTGCCCGGGAGGGCCGCAGATACGCAGTATTTT. It codes for CASSQAVPGRAADTQYF.

The CDR3 region has the DNA TGTGCCAGCAGTGAAACCCCGACAGGTTGGAGGACTGAAGCTTTCTTT. This sequence encodes CASSETPTGWRTEAFF. J is TRBJ1-1 and V is TRBV6-1, with D perhaps TRBD1 (6 bases). The CDR3 is made up of 16 amino acids. Germline V lookup: CDR1 MNHNS, CDR2 SASEGT. Trimming pared 2 bases from V and 5 bases from J, leaving 18 bases between.

The rearrangement uses TRBV20-1 and TRBJ2-7; D not resolved. V shed 7 bases and J shed 7 bases, with 11 bases lying between them. CDR3 size: 10 residues. CDR1 and CDR2 from the germline V gene are DFQATT and SNEGSKA (reference sequence). The CDR3 reads CSVGKGEQYF. Written as DNA, the CDR3 is TGCAGTGTTGGGAAGGGAGAGCAGTACTTC.

V is TRBV4-2 and J is TRBJ1-6; 8 bases align to TRBD1. V shed 4 bases and J 8 bases; nucleotides not matched to a gene: 7. Germline CDR1 LGHNA, CDR2 YNFKEQ. The CDR3 has 15 residues. CDR3 sequence: CASSRDSTGDSPLHF. For the CDR3, the DNA is TGTGCCAGCAGCCGGGATTCGACAGGGGATTCACCCCTCCACTTT.

CDR3 region: CASSIGLVSDTQYF. The CDR3 DNA reads as TGTGCCAGTAGTATTGGGCTAGTCAGTGATACGCAGTATTTT. V and J are TRBV19 and TRBJ2-3; D ambiguous. The germline V gene encodes CDR1 LNHDA and CDR2 SQIVND (reference sequence). V lost 3 bases and J lost 6, with 13 bases in between. This CDR3 has 14 amino acids.

The chain couples TRBV9 to TRBJ2-5; the match to TRBD2 covers 9 bases. The germline V gene encodes CDR1 SGDLS and CDR2 YYNGEE. The V gene end was trimmed by 4 bases and the J gene end by 4 bases; junction bases not matched to a gene: 8. The CDR3 extends over 15 amino acids. The CDR3 DNA is TGTGCCAGCAGCTCCCGCGGGGGGGGCGTAGAGACCCAGTACTTC. Translating it yields CASSSRGGGVETQYF.

The V gene is TRBV19, the J gene TRBJ2-3; possibly TRBD2 for D (6 bases). Deletions cut 3 bases from V and 4 bases from J, with 14 bases between. Germline CDR1 reads LNHDA; CDR2 reads SQIVND (reference sequence). The CDR3 spans 15 residues. The CDR3 coding sequence is TGTGCCAGTAGTATCGGAGGGGTTAGGGCAGATACGCAGTATTTT. It encodes CASSIGGVRADTQYF. Variable domain in full (rest from reference TRBV19 and TRBJ2-3): DGGITQSPKYLFRKEGQNVTLSCEQNLNHDAMYWYRQDPGQGLRLIYYSQIVNDFQKGDIAEGYSVSREKKESFPLTVTSAQKNPTAFYLCASSIGGVRADTQYFGPGTRLTVL.

V and J are TRBV5-6 and TRBJ2-1, with TRBD2 identical over 10 bases. The CDR3 covers 17 residues. From germline, CDR1 is SGHDT and CDR2 YYEEEE. V lost 0 bases and J lost 7; bases outside the gene matches: 10. CDR3 nucleotide sequence: TGTGCCAGCAGCTTGGGCCCTAGCGGGAGTAATAGAAATGAGCAGTTCTTC. It encodes CASSLGPSGSNRNEQFF.

V and J are TRBV5-1 and TRBJ1-6; D not resolved. This CDR3 has 15 residues. V was cut by 1 base and J by 6 bases, with 11 bases left in between. CDR1 and CDR2 from the germline V gene are SGHRS and YFSETQ. The CDR3 nucleotides read TGCGCCAGCAGCTTGTATGCCGGAATTAATTCACCCCTCCACTTT. Residues: CASSLYAGINSPLHF.

This clone occurred once. V gene TRBV7-9 combines with J gene TRBJ2-3, with unresolved D. The CDR3 length is 14 residues. Germline loops: CDR1 SEHNR, CDR2 FQNEAQ (reference sequence). Trimming removed 1 base from V and 4 bases from J, with 9 bases in between. The CDR3 coding sequence is TGTGCCAGCAGCTTAGAAGGTTTGGCAGATACGCAGTATTTT. This sequence encodes CASSLEGLADTQYF.

This clone was recorded once. The CDR3 reads CASSGTSSTDTQYF. The CDR3 DNA is TGTGCCAGCAGCGGGACTAGTAGCACAGATACGCAGTATTTT. The chain couples TRBV5-4 to TRBJ2-3; 8 bases fit TRBD2. This CDR3 has 14 residues. The germline CDR1 and CDR2 sequences are SGHNT and YYREEE (reference sequence). With 4 bases clipped from V and 0 bases from J, the junction kept 1 base outside the gene matches.

The chain employs TRBV2 and TRBJ1-4, with 10 bases identical to TRBD1. The CDR3 consists of 18 residues. CDR1 and CDR2 (germline): SNHLY, FYNNEI. The trim removed 4 bases at V and 8 bases at J, leaving 16 bases unmatched. The DNA of the CDR3 is TGTGCCAGCAGTGTCCCCAAGACAGGGGGCTGGGGAGGCGAAAAACTGTTTTTT. Protein: CASSVPKTGGWGGEKLFF. The full variable domain, completed using reference TRBV2 and TRBJ1-4, is EPEVTQTPSHQVTQMGQEVILRCVPISNHLYFYWYRQILGQKVEFLVSFYNNEISEKSEIFDDQFSVERPDGSNFTLKIRSTKLEDSAMYFCASSVPKTGGWGGEKLFFGSGTQLSVL.

This rearrangement joins TRBV5-1 to TRBJ1-1, with D perhaps matching TRBD1 (6 bases). V gave up 2 bases and J gave up 4 bases, with 12 bases separating them. Germline loops: CDR1 SGHRS, CDR2 YFSETQ. The CDR3 extends over 14 amino acids. The CDR3 DNA follows: TGCGCCAGCAGCTTCGGGACACCCAGCACTGAAGCTTTCTTT. Its protein product is CASSFGTPSTEAFF.

This clone was observed a single time. This chain links TRBV11-2 with TRBJ1-2, with D perhaps TRBD1 (5 bases). With 6 bases removed from V and 6 bases from J, the gap between germline ends came to 17 bases. The germline V gene encodes CDR1 SGHAT and CDR2 FQNNGV. The CDR3 spans 14 residues. CDR3 nucleotides: TGTGCCAGCAGGTTGAAGGGAATAGGGGATGGCTACACCTTC. Translated: CASRLKGIGDGYTF.

The V and J genes are TRBV20-1 and TRBJ2-1; D may correspond to TRBD1 or TRBD2 (5 bases each). The CDR3 has 11 amino acids. CDR1 is DFQATT and CDR2 is SNEGSKA in the germline V gene (reference sequence). V lost 3 bases and J 9 bases, leaving 9 bases between the germline ends. The CDR3 protein is CSASPGGEQFF. The DNA of the CDR3 is TGCAGTGCTAGCCCTGGGGGTGAGCAGTTCTTC.

CDR3 amino acids: CASRPGQGRSGELFF. In nucleotides, the CDR3 is TGTGCCAGCAGACCGGGACAGGGTAGATCCGGGGAGCTGTTTTTT. V and J are TRBV9 and TRBJ2-2, with 9 bases fitting TRBD1. From germline, CDR1 is SGDLS and CDR2 YYNGEE. CDR3 size: 15 residues. V shed 5 bases and J 6 bases; nucleotides not matched to a gene: 8.

V is TRBV7-3 and J is TRBJ2-1; D uncertain. V lost 1 base and J lost 6, with 4 bases in between. The germline CDR1 and CDR2 sequences are SGHTA and FQGTGA. The CDR3 runs to 12 residues. In DNA form, the CDR3 reads TGTGCCAGCAGCTTAAACCCCAATGAGCAGTTCTTC. It is translated as CASSLNPNEQFF.